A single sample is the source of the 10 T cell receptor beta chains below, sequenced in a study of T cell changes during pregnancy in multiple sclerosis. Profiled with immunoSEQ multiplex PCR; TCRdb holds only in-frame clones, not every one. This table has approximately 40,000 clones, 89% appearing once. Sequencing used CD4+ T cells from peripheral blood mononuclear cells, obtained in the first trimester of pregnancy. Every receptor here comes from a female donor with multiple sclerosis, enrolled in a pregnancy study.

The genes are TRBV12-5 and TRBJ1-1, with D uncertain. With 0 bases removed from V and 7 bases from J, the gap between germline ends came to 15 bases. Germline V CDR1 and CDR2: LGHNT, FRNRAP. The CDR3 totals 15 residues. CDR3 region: CASGLVSWKELEAFF. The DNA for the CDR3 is TGTGCTAGTGGTTTGGTATCATGGAAGGAGCTTGAAGCTTTCTTT.

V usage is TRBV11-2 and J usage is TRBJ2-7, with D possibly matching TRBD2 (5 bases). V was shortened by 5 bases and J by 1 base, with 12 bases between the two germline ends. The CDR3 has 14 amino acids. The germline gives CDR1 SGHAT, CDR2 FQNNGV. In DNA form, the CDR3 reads TGTGCCAGCAGCCTTCAAGAGGGATCCTACGAGCAGTACTTC. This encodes CASSLQEGSYEQYF.

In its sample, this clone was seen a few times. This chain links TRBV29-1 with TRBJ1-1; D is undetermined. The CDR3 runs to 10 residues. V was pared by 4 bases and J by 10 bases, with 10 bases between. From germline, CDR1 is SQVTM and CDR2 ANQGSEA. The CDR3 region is CSVVSEAAFF. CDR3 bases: TGCAGCGTTGTTTCCGAGGCAGCTTTCTTT. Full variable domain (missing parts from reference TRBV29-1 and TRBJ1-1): SAVISQKPSRDICQRGTSLTIQCQVDSQVTMMFWYRQQPGQSLTLIATANQGSEATYESGFVIDKFPISRPNLTFSTLTVSNMSPEDSSIYLCSVVSEAAFFGQGTRLTVV.

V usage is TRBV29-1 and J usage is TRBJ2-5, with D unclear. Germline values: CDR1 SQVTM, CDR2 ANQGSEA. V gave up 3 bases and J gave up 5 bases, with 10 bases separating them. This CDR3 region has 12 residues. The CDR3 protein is CSVDVVGETQYF. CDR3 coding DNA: TGCAGCGTTGATGTGGTCGGGGAGACCCAGTACTTC.

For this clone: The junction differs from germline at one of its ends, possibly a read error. CDR3 sequence reads: CASTQDVTSGKQYF. CDR3 sequence (DNA): TGCGCCAGCACCCAAGATGTAACTAGCGGGAAGCAGTATTTT. The chain couples TRBV4-1 to TRBJ2-3, with TRBD2 identical over 10 bases. Germline CDR1 reads MGHRA; CDR2 reads YSYEKL. The CDR3 runs 14 residues.

The CDR3 loop reads CASSLFRDRGKGTIYF. CDR3 coding DNA: TGTGCCAGCAGCCTCTTTCGGGACAGGGGAAAAGGCACCATATATTTT. V and J are TRBV7-9 and TRBJ1-3; TRBD1 matches 10 bases. Losses at the gene ends were 5 bases for V and 9 bases for J; bases not matched to a gene: 13. Germline V gene data show CDR1 as SEHNR and CDR2 as FQNEAQ (reference sequence). This CDR3 spans 16 amino acids.

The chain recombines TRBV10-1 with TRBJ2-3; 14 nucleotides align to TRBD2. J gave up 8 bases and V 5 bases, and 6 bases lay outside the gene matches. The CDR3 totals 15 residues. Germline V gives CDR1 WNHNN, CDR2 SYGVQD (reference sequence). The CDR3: CASSTPGLAGVTQYF. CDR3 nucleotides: TGCGCCAGCAGTACCCCGGGACTAGCGGGAGTTACGCAGTATTTT.

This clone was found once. CDR3 sequence: CASSVKGTRGPELFF. The CDR3 DNA is TGTGCCAGCAGCGTCAAGGGGACTAGGGGCCCGGAGCTGTTTTTT. The V call is TRBV11-2, the J call TRBJ2-2, with TRBD2 identical over 8 bases. CDR3 size: 15 residues. Germline V gene sequence: CDR1 SGHAT, CDR2 FQNNGV. The V segment lost 5 bases and the J segment 10 bases; nucleotides outside the gene matches: 12.

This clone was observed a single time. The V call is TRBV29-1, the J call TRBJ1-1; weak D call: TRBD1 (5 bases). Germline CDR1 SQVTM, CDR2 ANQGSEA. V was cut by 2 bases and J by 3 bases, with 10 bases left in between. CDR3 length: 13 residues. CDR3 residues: CSVEYQGDTEAFF. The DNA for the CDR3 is TGCAGCGTTGAATATCAGGGCGACACTGAAGCTTTCTTT.

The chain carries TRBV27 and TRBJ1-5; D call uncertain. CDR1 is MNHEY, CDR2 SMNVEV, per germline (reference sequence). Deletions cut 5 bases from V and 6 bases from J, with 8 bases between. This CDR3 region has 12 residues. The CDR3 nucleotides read TGTGCCAGCAGTATGGGGAGTCAGCCCCAGCATTTT. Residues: CASSMGSQPQHF.